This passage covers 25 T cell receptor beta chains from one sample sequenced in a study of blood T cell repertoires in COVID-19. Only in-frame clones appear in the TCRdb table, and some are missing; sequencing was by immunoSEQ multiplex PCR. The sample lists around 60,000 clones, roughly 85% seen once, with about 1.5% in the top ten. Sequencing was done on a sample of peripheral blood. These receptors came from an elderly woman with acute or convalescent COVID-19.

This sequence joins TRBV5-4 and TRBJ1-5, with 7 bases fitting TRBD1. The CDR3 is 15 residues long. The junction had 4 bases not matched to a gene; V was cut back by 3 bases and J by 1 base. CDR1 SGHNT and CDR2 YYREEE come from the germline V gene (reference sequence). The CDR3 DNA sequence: TGTGCCAGCAGCTACACAGGGGACAGCAATCAGCCCCAGCATTTT. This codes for CASSYTGDSNQPQHF. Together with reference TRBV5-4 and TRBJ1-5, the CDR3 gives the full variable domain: ETGVTQSPTHLIKTRGQQVTLRCSSQSGHNTVSWYQQALGQGPQFIFQYYREEENGRGNFPPRFSGLQFPNYSSELNVNALELDDSALYLCASSYTGDSNQPQHFGDGTRLSIL.

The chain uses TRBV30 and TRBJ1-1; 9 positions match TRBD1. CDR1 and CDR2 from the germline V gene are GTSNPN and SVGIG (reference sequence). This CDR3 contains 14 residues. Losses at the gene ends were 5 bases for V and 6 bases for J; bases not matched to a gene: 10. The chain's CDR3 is CAWGAGTGPPEAFF. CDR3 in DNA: TGTGCCTGGGGGGCCGGGACAGGGCCCCCTGAAGCTTTCTTT. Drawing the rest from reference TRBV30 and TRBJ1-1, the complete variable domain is SQTIHQWPATLVQPVGSPLSLECTVEGTSNPNLYWYRQAAGRGLQLLFYSVGIGQISSEVPQNLSASRPQDRQFILSSKKLLLSDSGFYLCAWGAGTGPPEAFFGQGTRLTVV.

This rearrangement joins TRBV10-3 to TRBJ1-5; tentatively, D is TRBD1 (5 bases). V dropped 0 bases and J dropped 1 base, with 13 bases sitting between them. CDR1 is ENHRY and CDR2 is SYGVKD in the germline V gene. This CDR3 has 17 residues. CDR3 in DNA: TGTGCCATCAGTGAGTCGATGATGGGGCGCAGCAATCAGCCCCAGCATTTT. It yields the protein CAISESMMGRSNQPQHF.

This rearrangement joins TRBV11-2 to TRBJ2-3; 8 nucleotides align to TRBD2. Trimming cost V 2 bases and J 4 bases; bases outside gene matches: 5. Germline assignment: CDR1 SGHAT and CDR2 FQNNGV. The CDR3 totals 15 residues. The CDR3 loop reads CASSLTSGRADTQYF. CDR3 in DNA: TGTGCCAGCAGCTTAACAAGCGGGAGAGCAGATACGCAGTATTTT.

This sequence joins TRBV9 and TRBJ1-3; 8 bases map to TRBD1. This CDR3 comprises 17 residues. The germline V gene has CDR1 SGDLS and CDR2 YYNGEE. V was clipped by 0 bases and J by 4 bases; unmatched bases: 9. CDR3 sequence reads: CASSVGMGQDIGNTIYF. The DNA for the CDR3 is TGTGCCAGCAGCGTAGGAATGGGACAGGATATCGGAAACACCATATATTTT.

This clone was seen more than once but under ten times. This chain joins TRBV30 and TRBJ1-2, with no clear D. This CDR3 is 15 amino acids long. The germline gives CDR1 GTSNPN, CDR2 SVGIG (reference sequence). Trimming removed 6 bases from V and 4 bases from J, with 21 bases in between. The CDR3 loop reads CACYHGRFRRYGYTF. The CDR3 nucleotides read TGTGCCTGTTATCATGGCAGGTTCAGGCGCTATGGCTACACCTTC.

CDR3 residues: CASSIDGQVGKQYF. CDR3 nucleotide sequence: TGTGCCAGTAGTATAGATGGACAGGTCGGGAAGCAGTACTTC. The rearrangement joins TRBV19 to TRBJ2-7; TRBD1 matches 7 bases. Trimming cost V 0 bases and J 8 bases; bases outside gene matches: 7. CDR1 is LNHDA, CDR2 SQIVND, per germline (reference sequence). CDR3 length equals 14 residues.

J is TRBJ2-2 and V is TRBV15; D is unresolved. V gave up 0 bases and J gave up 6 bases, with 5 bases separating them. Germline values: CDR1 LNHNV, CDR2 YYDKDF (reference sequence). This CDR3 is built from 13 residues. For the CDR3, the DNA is TGTGCCACCAGCAGAGAGGGCCCCGGGGAGCTGTTTTTT. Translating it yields CATSREGPGELFF.

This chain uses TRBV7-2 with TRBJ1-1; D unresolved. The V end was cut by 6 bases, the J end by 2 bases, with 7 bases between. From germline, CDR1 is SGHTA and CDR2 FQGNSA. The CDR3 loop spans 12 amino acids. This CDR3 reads CASSNINTEAFF. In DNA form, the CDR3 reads TGTGCCAGCAGTAATATTAACACTGAAGCTTTCTTT.

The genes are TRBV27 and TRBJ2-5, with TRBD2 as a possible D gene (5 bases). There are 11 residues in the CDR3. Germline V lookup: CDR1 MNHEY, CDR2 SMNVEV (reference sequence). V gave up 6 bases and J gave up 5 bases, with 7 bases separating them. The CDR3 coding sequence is TGTGCCAGCAGGTCGGGGGAGACCCAGTACTTC. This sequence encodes CASRSGETQYF.

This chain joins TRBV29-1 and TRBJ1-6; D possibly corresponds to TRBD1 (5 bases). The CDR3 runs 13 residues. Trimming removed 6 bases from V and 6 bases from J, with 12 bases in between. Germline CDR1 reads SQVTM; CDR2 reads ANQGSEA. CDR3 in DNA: TGCAGCGTCCTCCTGGGGGGTAATTCACCCCTCCACTTT. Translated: CSVLLGGNSPLHF.

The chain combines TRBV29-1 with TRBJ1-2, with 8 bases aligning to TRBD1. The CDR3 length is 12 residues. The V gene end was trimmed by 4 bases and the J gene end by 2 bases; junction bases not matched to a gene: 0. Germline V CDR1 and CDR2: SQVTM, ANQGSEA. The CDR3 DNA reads TGCAGCGTTGGGACAGGGAACTATGGCTACACCTTC. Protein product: CSVGTGNYGYTF.

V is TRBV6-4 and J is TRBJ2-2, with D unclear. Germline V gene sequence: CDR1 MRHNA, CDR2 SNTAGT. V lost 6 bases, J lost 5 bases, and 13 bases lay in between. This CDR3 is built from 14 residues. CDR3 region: CASSLLPGTGELFF. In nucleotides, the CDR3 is TGTGCCAGCAGCCTTCTCCCGGGTACCGGGGAGCTGTTTTTT.

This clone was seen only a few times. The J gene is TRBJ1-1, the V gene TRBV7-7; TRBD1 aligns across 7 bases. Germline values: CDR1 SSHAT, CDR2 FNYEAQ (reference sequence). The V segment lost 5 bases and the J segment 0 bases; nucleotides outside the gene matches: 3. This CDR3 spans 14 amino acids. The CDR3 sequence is CASSPTGLNTEAFF. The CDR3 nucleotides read TGTGCCAGCAGCCCGACAGGGCTGAACACTGAAGCTTTCTTT.

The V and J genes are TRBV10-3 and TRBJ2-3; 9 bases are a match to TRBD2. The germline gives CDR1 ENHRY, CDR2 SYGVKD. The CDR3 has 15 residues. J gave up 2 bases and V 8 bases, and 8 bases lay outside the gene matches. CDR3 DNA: TGTGCCATCCGGTGGGCGGGAGGGTCCACAGATACGCAGTATTTT. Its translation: CAIRWAGGSTDTQYF.

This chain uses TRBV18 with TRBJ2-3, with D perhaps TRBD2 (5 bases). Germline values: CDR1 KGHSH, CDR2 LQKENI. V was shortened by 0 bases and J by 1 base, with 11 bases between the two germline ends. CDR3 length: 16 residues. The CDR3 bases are TGTGCCAGCTCACCACCACGAGGGCTCGGCACAGATACGCAGTATTTT. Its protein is CASSPPRGLGTDTQYF.

For the CDR3, the DNA is TGCAGTGCTAGTCAATACGCGGGGGGCTCTTACAATGAGCAGTTCTTC. It encodes CSASQYAGGSYNEQFF. This chain connects TRBV20-1 to TRBJ2-1; TRBD2 matches 8 bases. This CDR3 is 16 amino acids long. Looked up from germline, CDR1 is DFQATT and CDR2 is SNEGSKA (reference sequence). After removal of 3 bases from V and 4 bases from J, the junction contained 11 bases not matched to a gene.

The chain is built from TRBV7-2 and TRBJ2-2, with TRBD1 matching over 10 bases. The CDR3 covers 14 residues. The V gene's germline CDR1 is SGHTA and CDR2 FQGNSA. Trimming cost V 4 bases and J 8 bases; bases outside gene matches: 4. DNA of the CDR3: TGTGCCAGCAGCTCCGGACAGGGGGTAGGGGAGCTGTTTTTT. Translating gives CASSSGQGVGELFF. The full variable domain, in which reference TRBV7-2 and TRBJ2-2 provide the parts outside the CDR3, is GAGVSQSPSNKVTEKGKDVELRCDPISGHTALYWYRQSLGQGLEFLIYFQGNSAPDKSGLPSDRFSAERTGGSVSTLTIQRTQQEDSAVYLCASSSGQGVGELFFGEGSRLTVL.

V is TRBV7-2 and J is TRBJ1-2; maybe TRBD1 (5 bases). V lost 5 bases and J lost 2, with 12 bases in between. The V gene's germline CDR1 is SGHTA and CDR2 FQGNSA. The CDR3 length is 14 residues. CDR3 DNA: TGTGCCAGCAGCCTAATGACAGCCAACTATGGCTACACCTTC. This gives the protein CASSLMTANYGYTF.

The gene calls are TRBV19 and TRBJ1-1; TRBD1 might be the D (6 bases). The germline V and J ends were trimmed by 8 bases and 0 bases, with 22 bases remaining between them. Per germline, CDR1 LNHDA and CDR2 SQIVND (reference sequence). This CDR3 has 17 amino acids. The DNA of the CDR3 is TGTGCCAGTTACGTGGGGGCGAGGGATACCATGAACACTGAAGCTTTCTTT. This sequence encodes CASYVGARDTMNTEAFF.

CDR3: CATQTPSGGYEQYF. For the CDR3, the DNA is TGTGCCACCCAAACCCCTAGCGGGGGATACGAGCAGTACTTC. V is TRBV6-6 and J is TRBJ2-7; 10 bases match TRBD2. The CDR3 loop spans 14 amino acids. The V gene's germline CDR1 is MNHNY and CDR2 SVGAGI (reference sequence). The trim removed 10 bases at V and 4 bases at J, leaving 10 bases unmatched.

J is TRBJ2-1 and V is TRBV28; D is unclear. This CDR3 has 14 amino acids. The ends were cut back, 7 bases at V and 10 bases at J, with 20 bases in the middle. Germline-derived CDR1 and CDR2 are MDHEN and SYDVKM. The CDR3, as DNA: TGTGCCAGCACCCCCCAAGGAGTCCCGAGGGAGCAGTTCTTC. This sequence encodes CASTPQGVPREQFF.

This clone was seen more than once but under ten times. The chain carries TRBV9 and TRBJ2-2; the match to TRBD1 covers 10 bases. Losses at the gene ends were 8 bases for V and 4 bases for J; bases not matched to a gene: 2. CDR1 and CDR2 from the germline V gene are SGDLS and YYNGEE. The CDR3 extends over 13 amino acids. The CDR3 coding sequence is TGTGCCAGTAGGACAGGGGGCACCGGGGAGCTGTTTTTT. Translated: CASRTGGTGELFF.

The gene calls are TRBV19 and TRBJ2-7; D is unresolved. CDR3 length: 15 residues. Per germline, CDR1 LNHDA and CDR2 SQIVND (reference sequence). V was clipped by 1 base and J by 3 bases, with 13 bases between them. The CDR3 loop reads CASSIVGEPYYEQYF. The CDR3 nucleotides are TGTGCCAGTAGTATAGTCGGAGAGCCGTACTACGAGCAGTACTTC.

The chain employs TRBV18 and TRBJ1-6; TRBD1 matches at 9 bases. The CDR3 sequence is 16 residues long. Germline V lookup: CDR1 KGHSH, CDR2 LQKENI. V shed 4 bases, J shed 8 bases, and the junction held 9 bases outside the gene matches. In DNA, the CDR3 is TGTGCCAGCTCACGCGGACAGGGGAGAAAGGATTCACCCCTCCACTTT. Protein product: CASSRGQGRKDSPLHF.